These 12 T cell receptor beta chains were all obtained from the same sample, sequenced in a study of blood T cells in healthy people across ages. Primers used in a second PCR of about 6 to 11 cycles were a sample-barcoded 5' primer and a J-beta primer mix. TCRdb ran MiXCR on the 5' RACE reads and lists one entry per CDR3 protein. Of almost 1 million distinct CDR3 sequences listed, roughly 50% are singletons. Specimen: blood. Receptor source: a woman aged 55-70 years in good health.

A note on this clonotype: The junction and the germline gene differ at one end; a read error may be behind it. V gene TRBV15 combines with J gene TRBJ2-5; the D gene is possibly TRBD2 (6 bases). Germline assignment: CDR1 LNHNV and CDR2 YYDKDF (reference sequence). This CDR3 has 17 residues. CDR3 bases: TGTGCCGCCAGCAGATCGGGCGGAGGGGAGCGACAAGAGACCCAGTACTTC. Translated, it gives CAASRSGGGERQETQYF.

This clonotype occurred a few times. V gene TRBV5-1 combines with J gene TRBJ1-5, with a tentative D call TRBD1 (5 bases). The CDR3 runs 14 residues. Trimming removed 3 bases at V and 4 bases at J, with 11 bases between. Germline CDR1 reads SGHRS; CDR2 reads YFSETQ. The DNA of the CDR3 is TGCGCCAGCAGCTCCGGACAAGAGAATCAGCCCCAGCATTTT. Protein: CASSSGQENQPQHF. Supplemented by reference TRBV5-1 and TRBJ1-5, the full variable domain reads KAGVTQTPRYLIKTRGQQVTLSCSPISGHRSVSWYQQTPGQGLQFLFEYFSETQRNKGNFPGRFSGRQFSNSRSEMNVSTLELGDSALYLCASSSGQENQPQHFGDGTRLSIL.

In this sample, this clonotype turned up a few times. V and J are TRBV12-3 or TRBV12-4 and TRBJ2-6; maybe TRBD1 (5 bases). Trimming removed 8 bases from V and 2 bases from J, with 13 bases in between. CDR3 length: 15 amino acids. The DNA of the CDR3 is TGTGCCAGCGCCGAGGTGGGGCCTGGGGCCAACGTCCTGACTTTC. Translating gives CASAEVGPGANVLTF.

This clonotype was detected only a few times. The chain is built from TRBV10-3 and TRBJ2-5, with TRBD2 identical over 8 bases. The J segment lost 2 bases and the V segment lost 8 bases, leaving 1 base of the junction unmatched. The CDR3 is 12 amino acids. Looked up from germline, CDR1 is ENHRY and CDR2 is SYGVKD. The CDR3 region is CAIAGGQETQYF. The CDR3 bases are TGTGCCATCGCGGGGGGTCAAGAGACCCAGTACTTC.

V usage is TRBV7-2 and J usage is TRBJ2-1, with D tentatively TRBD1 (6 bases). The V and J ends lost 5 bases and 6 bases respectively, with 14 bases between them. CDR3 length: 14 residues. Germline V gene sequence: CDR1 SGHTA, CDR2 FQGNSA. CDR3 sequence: CASSTQRGTNEQFF. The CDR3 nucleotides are TGTGCCAGCAGCACCCAAAGGGGGACCAATGAGCAGTTCTTC.

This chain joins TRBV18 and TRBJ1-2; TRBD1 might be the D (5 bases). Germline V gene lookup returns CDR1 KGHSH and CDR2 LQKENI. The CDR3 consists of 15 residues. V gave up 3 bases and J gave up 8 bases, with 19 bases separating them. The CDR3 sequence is CASSPTLQVVEGYTF. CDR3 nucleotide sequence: TGTGCCAGCTCACCCACCCTACAGGTGGTAGAAGGCTACACCTTC. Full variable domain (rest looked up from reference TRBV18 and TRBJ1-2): NAGVMQNPRHLVRRRGQEARLRCSPMKGHSHVYWYRQLPEEGLKFMVYLQKENIIDESGMPKERFSAEFPKEGPSILRIQQVVRGDSAAYFCASSPTLQVVEGYTFGSGTRLTVV.

CDR3 residues: CAWRGTASYGYTF. CDR3 nucleotides: TGTGCCTGGAGAGGGACAGCTAGCTATGGCTACACCTTC. The chain carries TRBV30 and TRBJ1-2; 7 bases fit TRBD1. Germline V gene data show CDR1 as GTSNPN and CDR2 as SVGIG (reference sequence). V shed 3 bases and J 4 bases; nucleotides not matched to a gene: 5. This CDR3 has 13 amino acids.

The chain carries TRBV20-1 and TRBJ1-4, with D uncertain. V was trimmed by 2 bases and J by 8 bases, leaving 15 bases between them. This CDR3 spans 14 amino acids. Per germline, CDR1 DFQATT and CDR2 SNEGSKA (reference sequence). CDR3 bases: TGCAGTGCTAGACCCGGGATCGGGCTGGAAAAACTGTTTTTT. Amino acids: CSARPGIGLEKLFF.

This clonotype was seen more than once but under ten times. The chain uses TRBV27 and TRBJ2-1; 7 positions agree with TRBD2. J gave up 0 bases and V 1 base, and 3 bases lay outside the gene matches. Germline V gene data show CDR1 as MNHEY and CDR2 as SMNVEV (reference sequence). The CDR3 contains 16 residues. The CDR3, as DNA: TGTGCCAGCAGTTTATTCGGCGGGAGCTCCTACAATGAGCAGTTCTTC. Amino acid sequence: CASSLFGGSSYNEQFF.

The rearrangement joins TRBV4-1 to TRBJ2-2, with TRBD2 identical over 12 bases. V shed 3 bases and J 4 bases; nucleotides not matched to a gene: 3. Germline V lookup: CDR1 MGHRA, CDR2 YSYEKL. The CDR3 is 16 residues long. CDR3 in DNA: TGCGCCAGCAGCCATGGACTAGCGGGGATCACCGGGGAGCTGTTTTTT. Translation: CASSHGLAGITGELFF.

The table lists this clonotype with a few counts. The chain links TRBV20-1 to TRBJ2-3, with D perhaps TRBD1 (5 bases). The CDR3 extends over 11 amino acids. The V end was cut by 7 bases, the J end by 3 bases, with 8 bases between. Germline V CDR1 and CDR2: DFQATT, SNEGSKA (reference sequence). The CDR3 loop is CSVRTTDTQYF. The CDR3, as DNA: TGCAGTGTCAGGACAACAGATACGCAGTATTTT.

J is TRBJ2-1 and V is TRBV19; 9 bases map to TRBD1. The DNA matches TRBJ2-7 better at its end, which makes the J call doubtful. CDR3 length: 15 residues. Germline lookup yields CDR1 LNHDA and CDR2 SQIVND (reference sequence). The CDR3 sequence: CASSPFGTGKSEQYF. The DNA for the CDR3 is TGTGCCAGTAGCCCGTTCGGGACAGGGAAAAGCGAGCAGTACTTC.